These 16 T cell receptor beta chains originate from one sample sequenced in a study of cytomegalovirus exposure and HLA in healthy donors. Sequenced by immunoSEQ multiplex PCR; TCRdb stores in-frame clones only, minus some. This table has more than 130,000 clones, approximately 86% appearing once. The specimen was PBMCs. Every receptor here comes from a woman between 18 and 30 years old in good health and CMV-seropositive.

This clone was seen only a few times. Here the CDR3 DNA reads TGTGCCAGCAGTCATGCCAGCGAGCAGTACTTC. Residues: CASSHASEQYF. This chain links TRBV28 with TRBJ2-7; the D is unclear. The germline CDR1 and CDR2 sequences are MDHEN and SYDVKM. This CDR3 spans 11 amino acids. The germline V and J ends were trimmed by 5 bases and 6 bases, with 8 bases remaining between them.

The CDR3 here is CASSVAGRRGEKLFF. The CDR3 DNA is TGTGCCAGCAGCGTAGCTGGCAGGCGGGGTGAAAAACTGTTTTTT. V is TRBV9 and J is TRBJ1-4; D gene ambiguous. Deletions cut 0 bases from V and 7 bases from J, with 13 bases between. The CDR3 is 15 amino acids. Germline loops: CDR1 SGDLS, CDR2 YYNGEE. Complete variable domain (other parts from reference TRBV9 and TRBJ1-4): DSGVTQTPKHLITATGQRVTLRCSPRSGDLSVYWYQQSLDQGLQFLIQYYNGEERAKGNILERFSAQQFPDLHSELNLSSLELGDSALYFCASSVAGRRGEKLFFGSGTQLSVL.

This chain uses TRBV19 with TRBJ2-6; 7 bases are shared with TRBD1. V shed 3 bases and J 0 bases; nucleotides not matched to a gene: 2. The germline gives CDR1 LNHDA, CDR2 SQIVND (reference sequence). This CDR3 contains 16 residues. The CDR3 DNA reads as TGTGCCAGTAGTATTTACAGGGGCTCTGGGGCCAACGTCCTGACTTTC. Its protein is CASSIYRGSGANVLTF.

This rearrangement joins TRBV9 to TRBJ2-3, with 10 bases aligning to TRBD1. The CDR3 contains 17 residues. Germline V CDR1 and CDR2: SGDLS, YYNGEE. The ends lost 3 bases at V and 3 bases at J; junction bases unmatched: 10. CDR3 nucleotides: TGTGCCAGCAGCGGATCGACAGGGGGCGCAAGTACAGATACGCAGTATTTT. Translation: CASSGSTGGASTDTQYF.

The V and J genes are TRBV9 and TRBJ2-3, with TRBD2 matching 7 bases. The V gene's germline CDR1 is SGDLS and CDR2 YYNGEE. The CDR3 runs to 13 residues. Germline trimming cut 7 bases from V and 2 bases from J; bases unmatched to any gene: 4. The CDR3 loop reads CASESGNTDTQYF. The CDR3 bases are TGTGCCAGCGAAAGCGGGAACACAGATACGCAGTATTTT.

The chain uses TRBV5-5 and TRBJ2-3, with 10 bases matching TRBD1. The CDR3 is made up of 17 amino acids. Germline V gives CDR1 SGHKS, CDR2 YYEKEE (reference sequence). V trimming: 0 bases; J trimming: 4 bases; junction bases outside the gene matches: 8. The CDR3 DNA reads TGTGCCAGCAGCTTGGGGGTGGGACAGGGGATGGCAGATACGCAGTATTTT. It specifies CASSLGVGQGMADTQYF.

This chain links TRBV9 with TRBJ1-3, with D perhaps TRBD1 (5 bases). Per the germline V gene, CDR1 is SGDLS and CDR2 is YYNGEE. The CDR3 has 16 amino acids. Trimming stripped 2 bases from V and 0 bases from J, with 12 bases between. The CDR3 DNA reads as TGTGCCAGCAGCGTGACTGGGGGGGGCTCTGGAAACACCATATATTTT. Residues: CASSVTGGGSGNTIYF.

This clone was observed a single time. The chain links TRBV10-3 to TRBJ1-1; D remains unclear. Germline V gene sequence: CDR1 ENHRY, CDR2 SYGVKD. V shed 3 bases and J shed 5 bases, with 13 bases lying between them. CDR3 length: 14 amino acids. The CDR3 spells CAISDLSGDTEAFF. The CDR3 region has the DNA TGTGCCATCAGTGACCTGAGCGGGGATACTGAAGCTTTCTTT.

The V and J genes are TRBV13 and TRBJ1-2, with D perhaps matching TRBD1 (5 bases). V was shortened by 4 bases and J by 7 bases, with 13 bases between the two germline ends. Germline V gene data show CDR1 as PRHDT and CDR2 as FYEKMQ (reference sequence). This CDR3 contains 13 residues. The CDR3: CASSSQGVGGYTF. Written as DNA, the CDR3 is TGTGCCAGCAGCTCCCAAGGGGTGGGTGGCTACACCTTC.

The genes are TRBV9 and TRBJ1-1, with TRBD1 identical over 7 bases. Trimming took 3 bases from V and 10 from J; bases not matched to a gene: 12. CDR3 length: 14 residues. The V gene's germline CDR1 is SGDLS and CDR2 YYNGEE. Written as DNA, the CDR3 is TGTGCCAGCAGCGCCGCGACAGGGCCCAGCGTAGCTTTCTTT. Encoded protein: CASSAATGPSVAFF.

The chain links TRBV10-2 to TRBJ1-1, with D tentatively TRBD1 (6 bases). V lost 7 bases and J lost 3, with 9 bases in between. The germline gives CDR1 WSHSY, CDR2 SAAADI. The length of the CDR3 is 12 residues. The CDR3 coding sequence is TGCGCCAGCAATTCAGGGGACACTGAAGCTTTCTTT. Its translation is CASNSGDTEAFF.

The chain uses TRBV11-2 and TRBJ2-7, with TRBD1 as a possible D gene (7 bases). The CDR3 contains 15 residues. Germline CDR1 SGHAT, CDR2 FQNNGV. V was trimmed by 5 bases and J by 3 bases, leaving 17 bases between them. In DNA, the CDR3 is TGTGCCAGCAGCCCCCAGGGGGGTCCAAACTACGAGCAGTACTTC. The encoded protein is CASSPQGGPNYEQYF.

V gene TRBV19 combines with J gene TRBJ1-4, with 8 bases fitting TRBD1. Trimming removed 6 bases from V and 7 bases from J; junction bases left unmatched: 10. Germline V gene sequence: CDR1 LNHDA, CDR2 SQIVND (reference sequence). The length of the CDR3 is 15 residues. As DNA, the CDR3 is TGTGCCAGTAGACCGATAGACAGGGGTGCTGAAAAACTGTTTTTT. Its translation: CASRPIDRGAEKLFF.

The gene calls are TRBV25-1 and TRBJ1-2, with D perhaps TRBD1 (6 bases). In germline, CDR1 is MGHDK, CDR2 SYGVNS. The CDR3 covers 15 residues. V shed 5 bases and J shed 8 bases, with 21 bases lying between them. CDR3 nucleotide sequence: TGTGCCAGCAGTCCTGGAGGGGTCGGGGGGCAAGGCTACACCTTC. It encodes CASSPGGVGGQGYTF.

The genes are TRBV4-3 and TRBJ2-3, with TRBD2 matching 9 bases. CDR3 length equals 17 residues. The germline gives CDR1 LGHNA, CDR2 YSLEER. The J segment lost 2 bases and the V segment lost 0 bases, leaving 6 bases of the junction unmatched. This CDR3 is CASSQDRSGGSTDTQYF. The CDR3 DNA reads TGCGCCAGCAGCCAAGATAGGAGCGGGGGGTCCACAGATACGCAGTATTTT.

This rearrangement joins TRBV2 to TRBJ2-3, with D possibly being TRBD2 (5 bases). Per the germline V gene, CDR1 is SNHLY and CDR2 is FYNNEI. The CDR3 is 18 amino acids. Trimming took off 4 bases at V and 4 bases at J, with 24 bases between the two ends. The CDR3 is CASSGRGGGLVRADTQYF. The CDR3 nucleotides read TGTGCCAGCAGTGGGAGAGGAGGCGGGTTGGTCCGCGCAGATACGCAGTATTTT.